The 14 T cell receptor beta chains below all came from one sample that was sequenced in a study of blood T cell repertoires in COVID-19. The method was immunoSEQ multiplex PCR; TCRdb's version includes in-frame clones alone and lacks a portion of them. The table records roughly 500,000 clones, around nine tenths of them present only once. The specimen was PBMCs or T cells enriched from blood (not recorded which). Receptors originate from a woman aged 40 to 50 who had recovered from COVID-19.

This rearrangement joins TRBV2 to TRBJ2-1; D possibly corresponds to TRBD2 (6 bases). The length of the CDR3 is 17 residues. The V end lost 6 bases, the J end lost 2 bases, and 20 bases lay between the germline ends. CDR1 is SNHLY, CDR2 FYNNEI, per germline. The CDR3 region has the DNA TGTGCCAGCAGCGAGGCGGGGTCCACACTAGCCTACAATGAGCAGTTCTTC. This encodes CASSEAGSTLAYNEQFF.

The rearrangement joins TRBV11-2 to TRBJ1-4; no firm D call. Between the trimmed V and J ends, which lost 1 base and 8 bases, there was a span of 8 bases. Germline V gene sequence: CDR1 SGHAT, CDR2 FQNNGV. The CDR3 is 13 residues long. CDR3 protein: CASSLGGREKLFF. In DNA, the CDR3 is TGTGCCAGCAGCTTAGGAGGGAGAGAAAAACTGTTTTTT.

This clone was seen a single time. The chain carries TRBV9 and TRBJ1-4; D is unresolved. Germline V gives CDR1 SGDLS, CDR2 YYNGEE. The ends were cut back, 0 bases at V and 6 bases at J, with 9 bases in the middle. The CDR3 totals 14 residues. The chain's CDR3 is CASSVVDTDEKLFF. The CDR3 DNA reads as TGTGCCAGCAGCGTAGTCGATACAGATGAAAAACTGTTTTTT.

The V call is TRBV11-3, the J call TRBJ2-7, with D perhaps matching TRBD1 (6 bases). The CDR3 spans 13 residues. Germline V gene sequence: CDR1 SGHNT, CDR2 YENEEA. V gave up 6 bases and J gave up 2 bases, with 11 bases separating them. This CDR3 is CASSKRGTYEQYF. In DNA form, the CDR3 reads TGTGCCAGCAGTAAAAGGGGGACCTACGAGCAGTACTTC.

This clone has just a few counts. The CDR3 DNA sequence: TGCGCCAGCAGCCCGACGAGGGCTGGAAACACCATATATTTT. It translates to CASSPTRAGNTIYF. The chain is built from TRBV4-3 and TRBJ1-3; D is unclear. CDR1 is LGHNA and CDR2 is YSLEER in the germline V gene. Between the trimmed V and J ends, which lost 4 bases and 2 bases, there was a span of 9 bases. The CDR3 runs to 14 residues.

J is TRBJ2-7 and V is TRBV11-3; TRBD1 might be the D (6 bases). Trimming shortened V by 4 bases and J by 3 bases, and 13 bases separated the two germline ends. Germline V gene sequence: CDR1 SGHNT, CDR2 YENEEA. The CDR3 is 14 amino acids. CDR3 DNA: TGTGCCAGCAGCTCCAGACAGGACAGCTACGAGCAGTACTTC. Protein sequence: CASSSRQDSYEQYF.

This sequence joins TRBV5-5 and TRBJ2-1; TRBD2 matches at 7 bases. CDR1 and CDR2 from the germline V gene are SGHKS and YYEKEE (reference sequence). The CDR3 totals 16 residues. With 2 bases clipped from V and 0 bases from J, the junction kept 5 bases outside the gene matches. CDR3 sequence (DNA): TGTGCCAGCAGCTTATTGGGAGGGCGCTCCTACAATGAGCAGTTCTTC. This codes for CASSLLGGRSYNEQFF.

V is TRBV13 and J is TRBJ2-6, with D maybe TRBD1 (6 bases). This CDR3 has 16 residues. CDR1 PRHDT and CDR2 FYEKMQ come from the germline V gene (reference sequence). Trimming shortened V by 1 base and J by 0 bases, and 7 bases separated the two germline ends. CDR3 DNA sequence: TGTGCCAGCAGCTTAGACAGGGTCTCTGGGGCCAACGTCCTGACTTTC. It translates to CASSLDRVSGANVLTF.

The rearrangement uses TRBV5-5 and TRBJ2-1; D remains ambiguous. Per germline, CDR1 SGHKS and CDR2 YYEKEE (reference sequence). Trimming removed 0 bases at V and 1 base at J, with 8 bases between. CDR3 length: 15 residues. The CDR3, as DNA: TGTGCCAGCAGCTTGGGACTGGAATCCTACAATGAGCAGTTCTTC. It yields the protein CASSLGLESYNEQFF.

The CDR3 reads CASSEDGHSSGNTIYF. The CDR3 region has the DNA TGCGCCAGCAGTGAGGACGGACACTCCTCTGGAAACACCATATATTTT. This sequence joins TRBV10-2 and TRBJ1-3, with D possibly TRBD1 on 5 matching bases. Trimming stripped 2 bases from V and 0 bases from J, with 11 bases between. CDR3 size: 16 residues. CDR1 is WSHSY, CDR2 SAAADI, per germline.

DNA of the CDR3: TGTGCCAGCAGCCAAGTAGGAGGTTATGAGCAGTTCTTC. Amino acid sequence: CASSQVGGYEQFF. The chain links TRBV14 to TRBJ2-1, with a possible D match to TRBD2 (5 bases). CDR1 and CDR2 from the germline V gene are SGHDN and FVKESK. V was cut by 1 base and J by 8 bases, with 9 bases left in between. The CDR3 length is 13 residues.

V is TRBV4-1 and J is TRBJ2-7, with 11 positions matching TRBD2. Germline V gene lookup returns CDR1 MGHRA and CDR2 YSYEKL. CDR3 length: 15 residues. The trim removed 6 bases at V and 3 bases at J, leaving 7 bases unmatched. The chain's CDR3 is CASRMGLADIYEQYF. In DNA form, the CDR3 reads TGCGCCAGCAGGATGGGACTAGCGGATATCTACGAGCAGTACTTC.

The chain carries TRBV6-5 and TRBJ1-2; 9 nucleotides line up with TRBD1. V lost 2 bases to trimming and J lost 10 bases; unmatched junction nucleotides: 5. This CDR3 region has 13 residues. Germline V gene data show CDR1 as MNHEY and CDR2 as SVGAGI. The CDR3 DNA reads as TGTGCCAGCAGTTACGGGACAGGGATGGCCTACACCTTC. Its protein product is CASSYGTGMAYTF.

This clone was recorded once. The rearrangement joins TRBV5-1 to TRBJ2-7, with 13 bases identical to TRBD2. Germline V gene data show CDR1 as SGHRS and CDR2 as YFSETQ. CDR3 length: 15 residues. V was clipped by 0 bases and J by 3 bases; unmatched bases: 0. CDR3 sequence: CASSLGLAGGYEQYF. The DNA of the CDR3 is TGCGCCAGCAGCTTGGGACTAGCGGGGGGCTACGAGCAGTACTTC.